A selection of T cell receptor beta chains follows, all from one sample in a study of tumor and adjacent non-tumor tissue in lung cancer. Each CDR3 protein is one row after TCRdb ran MiXCR on the multiplex PCR reads. The repertoire includes fewer than 120,000 distinct CDR3 sequences, approximately 84% of them detected once, and 22% sits in the top ten. The sequencing input was lung tumor tissue. These TCRs come from a man between 65 and 85 years old with non-small cell lung cancer. CDR3s leave out the opening cysteine and the closing phenylalanine or tryptophan.

>TRBV6-1|TRBJ1-5
ASRVGRTGKQPQH
>TRBV4-1|TRBJ1-2
VSSQDVQSFDDYT
>TRBV11-2|TRBJ1-1
ASTTVEEAF
>TRBV11-3|TRBJ2-2
ASSLFADYTTRELF
>TRBV29-1|TRBJ2-7
SAWGNPEQY
>TRBV11-2|TRBJ2-1
ASSYGQVYNEQF
>TRBV4-2|-
AGSRAGGPHEQF
>TRBV12-3/TRBV12-4|TRBJ1-2
AGSPTRDGYGYT
>TRBV11-3|TRBJ1-1
ASNFRERTLSTEAF
>TRBV4-1|TRBJ1-2
ASSPNRGRCYT
>TRBV6-6|TRBJ2-6
ASSRYSMGSGANVLT
>TRBV4-2|TRBJ2-3
ASSRGGVIDTQY
>TRBV20-1|TRBJ2-3
SVREESGGVTDTQY
>TRBV14|TRBJ2-3
TSTRYSGATDTQY
>TRBV6-6|TRBJ2-7
TSSSIRGSYEQY
>TRBV6-5|TRBJ1-1
ASKTGTGLVTEAF
>TRBV29-1|TRBJ1-1
SVLDMGRDTEAL
>TRBV10-1|TRBJ2-3
AGSEGNGPSTDTQY
>TRBV6-2/TRBV6-3|TRBJ2-7
ASRRKTGASYEQY
>TRBV5-4|TRBJ2-1
ASSLGSGGVYSEQF
>TRBV28|TRBJ1-2
GSSPPPGSQGDYGYT
>TRBV12-3/TRBV12-4|TRBJ2-4
ASSPNRGLLVKNIRY
>TRBV4-2|TRBJ2-7
ASSQGKSLYEQY
>TRBV6-6|TRBJ2-7
ASSYWYGQYRNYEQY
>TRBV29-1|TRBJ2-5
SVEFYWTNRGQEETQY
>TRBV6-1|TRBJ2-3
ASSESSFTQY
>TRBV11-2|TRBJ2-7
ASRQWTDGEQH
>TRBV4-3|TRBJ2-5
ANSQAGGVGQETQF
>TRBV6-5|TRBJ2-2
ANRYSGLAGGYTGELF
>TRBV12-3/TRBV12-4|TRBJ1-2
DSRAQGRNYGDI
>TRBV7-8|TRBJ2-1
ASSLTGLANEQF
>TRBV20-1|TRBJ2-7
SASQREGGEQY
>TRBV6-1|TRBJ1-4
SSSHTTGGSGEKLF
>TRBV28|TRBJ2-1
ASSNVDRYNEPF
>TRBV4-1|TRBJ2-5
PSSQGRLSIETQY
>TRBV10-3|TRBJ1-4
AISDRRGYNEKLF
>TRBV6-5|TRBJ1-1
ASTMVSRVGTEAF
>TRBV5-6|TRBJ2-7
ASSSVIRDRTYEQY
>TRBV11-3|TRBJ1-2
TSSLLMGYGYN
>TRBV29-1|TRBJ2-7
SVDRRGSRPYEQD
>TRBV6-1|TRBJ2-7
ANSEAQGTREQY
>TRBV6-6|TRBJ2-1
ASNQPGDNEQF
>TRBV11-2|TRBJ2-7
ACSPPAGTSTYEQY
>TRBV12-3/TRBV12-4|TRBJ2-3
ANRETVGDTQY
>TRBV12-5|TRBJ1-5
ASAPEMNQPQH
>TRBV5-4|TRBJ2-2
AGEGVV
>TRBV11-2|TRBJ2-3
ASSSTGFTDTQY
>TRBV20-1|TRBJ2-1
SARIGGMYDEQF
>TRBV5-6|TRBJ1-2
ASSYPGRANYGYN
>TRBV20-1|TRBJ2-3
SARLGWDTDTQY
>TRBV7-8|TRBJ2-1
ASSLDKTHVTNNEQF
>TRBV11-2|TRBJ2-3
VSGPWSIYTQY
>TRBV11-2|TRBJ2-2
ASSFAGTGELF
>TRBV11-2|TRBJ2-1
ISSLHVRDWASYNEQF